These T cell receptor beta chains were read from a single sample in a study of shared clonotypes between healthy human individuals. Assay: immunoSEQ multiplex PCR; the TCRdb copy retains only in-frame clones and omits some. The table includes some 1,900,000 clones, roughly 95% detected once. Sequenced material: naive CD8+ T cells sorted from blood. The receptors were sampled from a young man in good health. Each CDR3 is given with its conserved first and last residue. A D gene is named only where the DNA matches it firmly. Clone size appears in some rows only: once, few, many, or a class for an expanded clone.

V	D	J	size	CDR3	DNA
TRBV7-6	NA	TRBJ2-2	NA	CASSLSTGELFF	TGTGCCAGCAGCCTCTCAACCGGGGAGCTGTTTTTT
TRBV30	TRBD1	TRBJ1-5	NA	CAWSEQGGQPQHF	TGTGCCTGGAGTGAACAGGGGGGCCAGCCCCAGCATTTT
TRBV5-6	TRBD2	TRBJ2-5	NA	CASSFLAGLETQYF	TGTGCCAGCAGCTTTCTAGCGGGCCTGGAGACCCAGTACTTC
TRBV30	NA	TRBJ2-3	NA	CAWSVDTQYF	TGTGCCTGGTCTGTCGATACGCAGTATTTT
TRBV6-5	NA	TRBJ1-5	NA	CASSVGFNQPQHF	TGTGCCAGCAGTGTGGGTTTCAATCAGCCCCAGCATTTT
TRBV9	NA	TRBJ2-1	many	CASSVAGLFYNEQFF	TGTGCCAGCAGCGTCGCCGGACTATTCTACAATGAGCAGTTCTTC
TRBV30	NA	TRBJ2-6	NA	CATGNGANVLTF	TGTGCTACAGGGAACGGGGCCAACGTCCTGACTTTC
TRBV4-1	NA	TRBJ1-1	few	CASSRTLNTEAFF	TGCGCCAGCAGCCGGACACTGAACACTGAAGCTTTCTTT
TRBV4-1	NA	TRBJ2-5	NA	CASSQDHGLQETQYF	TGCGCCAGCAGCCAAGATCATGGTCTTCAAGAGACCCAGTACTTC
TRBV28	NA	TRBJ1-2	NA	CASSFRQGAFYGYTF	TGTGCCAGCAGTTTTCGGCAGGGAGCATTCTATGGCTACACCTTC
TRBV15	TRBD1	TRBJ2-2	NA	CATSRDRVGTGELFF	TGTGCCACCAGCAGGGACAGGGTTGGCACCGGGGAGCTGTTTTTT
TRBV7-8	NA	TRBJ2-5	NA	CASSLVGGQETQYF	TGTGCCAGCAGCTTAGTAGGGGGACAAGAGACCCAGTACTTC
TRBV5-1	TRBD1	TRBJ2-7	NA	CASSLGTASYEQYF	TGCGCCAGCAGCTTAGGGACAGCTTCCTACGAGCAGTACTTC
TRBV27	TRBD1	TRBJ2-3	once	CATEGQTTDTQYF	TGTGCCACCGAGGGACAGACGACGGATACGCAGTATTTT
TRBV10-1	NA	TRBJ1-2	once	CASSEDRGYGYTF	TGCGCCAGCAGTGAAGACAGAGGCTATGGCTACACCTTC
TRBV11-2	NA	TRBJ1-1	NA	CASSPPPPTEAFF	TGTGCCAGCAGCCCACCCCCCCCAACTGAAGCTTTCTTT
TRBV5-1	NA	TRBJ2-1	NA	CASSLDPVSSVLFDEQFF	TGCGCCAGCAGCTTGGACCCGGTTTCTAGCGTTTTGTTCGATGAGCAGTTCTTC
TRBV2	TRBD1	TRBJ1-5	NA	CASSNAGGQGSLSNQPQHF	TGTGCCAGCAGCAACGCGGGCGGACAGGGGAGCTTAAGCAATCAGCCCCAGCATTTT
TRBV9	TRBD2	TRBJ2-7	NA	CASSPWGGYGSEQYF	TGTGCCAGCAGCCCTTGGGGGGGATATGGCAGCGAGCAGTACTTC
TRBV10-3	NA	TRBJ2-7	NA	CAISSPVSYEQYF	TGTGCCATCAGCTCTCCGGTCTCCTACGAGCAGTACTTC
TRBV2	TRBD1	TRBJ2-7	NA	CASTQGPGGYEQYF	TGTGCCAGCACCCAGGGGCCAGGGGGCTACGAGCAGTACTTC
TRBV5-8	NA	TRBJ2-7	NA	CASSLGGAIHEQYF	TGTGCCAGCAGCTTGGGGGGCGCGATCCACGAGCAGTACTTC
TRBV7-8	NA	TRBJ2-1	once	CASSLDRVDNEQFF	TGTGCCAGCAGCTTAGACAGGGTTGACAATGAGCAGTTCTTC
TRBV9	NA	TRBJ1-1	NA	CASSLFGGSNTEAFF	TGTGCCAGCAGCCTCTTTGGGGGAAGTAACACTGAAGCTTTCTTT
TRBV10-2	NA	TRBJ1-1	NA	CASSDQRDPQRGTEAFF	TGCGCCAGCAGTGATCAGCGGGACCCCCAACGGGGCACTGAAGCTTTCTTT
TRBV6-5	TRBD2	TRBJ2-7	NA	CASSYREGAYEQYF	TGTGCCAGCAGTTACAGGGAGGGAGCCTACGAGCAGTACTTC
TRBV6-5	TRBD1	TRBJ2-5	few	CASSRTGEETQYF	TGTGCCAGCAGTCGGACAGGGGAAGAGACCCAGTACTTC
TRBV6-5	TRBD1	TRBJ1-6	NA	CASSYAGTGGLSPLHF	TGTGCCAGCAGTTACGCTGGGACAGGGGGCTTGTCACCCCTCCACTTT
TRBV27	NA	TRBJ1-2	NA	CASSYSYSHRTDYGYTF	TGTGCCAGCAGTTATTCATACTCGCACAGGACGGACTATGGCTACACCTTC
TRBV15	NA	TRBJ2-1	NA	CATSRDRSGGNEQFF	TGTGCCACCAGCAGAGATAGGTCAGGGGGGAATGAGCAGTTCTTC
TRBV9	TRBD1	TRBJ1-1	NA	CASSVVGTDTEAFF	TGTGCCAGCAGCGTAGTGGGGACAGACACTGAAGCTTTCTTT
TRBV2	NA	TRBJ1-5	once	CASSGWASNQPQHF	TGTGCCAGCAGTGGGTGGGCTAGCAATCAGCCCCAGCATTTT
TRBV10-3	TRBD2	TRBJ2-1	NA	CAISEVAGVTYNEQFF	TGTGCCATCAGTGAAGTAGCGGGAGTAACCTACAATGAGCAGTTCTTC
TRBV10-1	NA	TRBJ2-2	NA	CASNRDGFTGELFF	TGCGCCAGCAACCGGGACGGGTTCACCGGGGAGCTGTTTTTT
TRBV11-2	NA	TRBJ2-3	NA	CASSLVPGTDTQYF	TGTGCCAGCAGCTTAGTTCCGGGCACAGATACGCAGTATTTT
TRBV7-9	TRBD1	TRBJ2-1	once	CASSLAVIGDRAYNEQFF	TGTGCCAGCAGCTTAGCGGTGATCGGGGACAGGGCCTACAATGAGCAGTTCTTC
TRBV5-4	NA	TRBJ2-1	NA	CASSFYNEQFF	TGTGCCAGCAGCTTCTACAATGAGCAGTTCTTC
TRBV6-5	TRBD2	TRBJ2-5	NA	CASSYSSKVIGGEYF	TGTGCCAGCAGTTACTCTTCGAAAGTGATCGGGGGGGAGTACTTC
TRBV27	TRBD1	TRBJ1-2	NA	CASSPGTGIGYGYTF	TGTGCCAGCAGTCCGGGGACAGGTATAGGCTATGGCTACACCTTC
TRBV27	NA	TRBJ1-1	once	CASSLWGGTNTEAFF	TGTGCCAGCAGTTTATGGGGGGGGACGAACACTGAAGCTTTCTTT
TRBV30	NA	TRBJ2-7	NA	CAWSSLNEQYF	TGTGCCTGGAGTAGTCTGAACGAGCAGTACTTC
TRBV5-5	NA	TRBJ1-1	NA	CASSLSAGPRIEAFF	TGTGCCAGCAGCTTGTCGGCAGGGCCGCGTATTGAAGCTTTCTTT
TRBV6-5	TRBD1	TRBJ1-2	NA	CASSSGQGSNGYTF	TGTGCCAGCAGTTCGGGACAGGGTAGCAATGGCTACACCTTC
TRBV5-4	TRBD1	TRBJ2-5	once	CASSLRGQQETQYF	TGTGCCAGCAGCTTACGGGGACAGCAAGAGACCCAGTACTTC
TRBV4-3	NA	TRBJ2-1	NA	CASSQQSRYNEQFF	TGCGCCAGCAGCCAACAGTCTAGGTACAATGAGCAGTTCTTC
TRBV6-5	NA	TRBJ2-2	NA	CASSFGAGAGELFF	TGTGCCAGCAGTTTTGGGGCTGGAGCCGGGGAGCTGTTTTTT
TRBV27	NA	TRBJ2-7	NA	CASSLSGGTGYEQYF	TGTGCCAGCAGTTTATCCGGGGGGACAGGTTACGAGCAGTACTTC
TRBV29-1	NA	TRBJ2-3	NA	CSVGPGPDTQYF	TGCAGCGTTGGCCCAGGGCCAGATACGCAGTATTTT
TRBV27	NA	TRBJ1-5	NA	CASSPNTVSQPQHF	TGTGCCAGCAGCCCGAACACGGTGAGTCAGCCCCAGCATTTT
TRBV13	NA	TRBJ2-2	NA	CASGLGDLYTGELFF	TGTGCCAGCGGCTTAGGGGACCTCTACACCGGGGAGCTGTTTTTT
TRBV15	TRBD2	TRBJ2-7	NA	CATSETEGLAWGEQYF	TGTGCCACCTCAGAGACCGAGGGACTAGCGTGGGGCGAGCAGTACTTC
TRBV7-8	TRBD1	TRBJ2-7	NA	CASSPDRGYEQYF	TGTGCCAGCAGCCCTGACAGGGGTTACGAGCAGTACTTC
TRBV6-6	NA	TRBJ1-1	once	CASSSGRGTEAFF	TGTGCCAGCAGTTCAGGGAGGGGGACTGAAGCTTTCTTT
TRBV19	NA	TRBJ2-7	NA	CASSTHYEQYF	TGTGCCAGTAGTACCCACTACGAGCAGTACTTC
TRBV6-1	NA	TRBJ2-7	NA	CASSIRDIYEQYF	TGTGCCAGCAGTATCCGGGACATCTACGAGCAGTACTTC
TRBV27	TRBD1	TRBJ1-2	NA	CASSLRGGGYTF	TGTGCCAGCAGCCTCAGGGGGGGAGGCTACACCTTC
TRBV27	NA	TRBJ2-7	NA	CASSLTGVGYEQYF	TGTGCCAGCAGTTTGACGGGAGTCGGCTACGAGCAGTACTTC
TRBV15	NA	TRBJ1-1	NA	CATSWGGTEAFF	TGTGCCACCAGCTGGGGGGGCACTGAAGCTTTCTTT